This T cell receptor (beta chain) was found in a study of post-analysis software for immune sequencing data. Across the study: Secondary progressive, relapsing-remitting and progressive-relapsing multiple sclerosis were among the included disease courses.

The CDR3 runs 14 residues. Germline loops: CDR1 SGDLS, CDR2 YYNGEE. Study conclusions and caveats: Versus controls, multiple sclerosis patients showed significantly lower diversity (normalized Chao1). Patients carried several TRBV segments more frequently than controls did, and TRBV5-6, TRBV5-1 and TRBV20-1 were among them. F measure clustering grouped samples strongly by preparation batch.

Included in the TCR beta cDNA libraries were unique molecular identifiers. Approximately 0.5 million cDNA molecules were recovered from an input of 1 to 10 million T cells. Using its own MiXCR run on the PCR reads, TCRdb lists one record per CDR3 protein. The data contain some 500,000 distinct CDR3 sequences, 45% of them seen just once; the ten biggest clones take up around 10%. To note about this clonotype: As yet, its antigen is unknown.

V usage is TRBV9 and J usage is TRBJ2-5, with D possibly TRBD1 on 6 matching bases. The J call is doubtful: the DNA matches TRBJ2-7 better. The TCR comes from a girl aged 10 to 17 with multiple sclerosis. Sequencing used blood. Here the CDR3 DNA reads TGTGCCAGCAGCGTAGGGGGGCATGGTGACGAGCAGTACTTC. This encodes CASSVGGHGDEQYF.